This T cell receptor beta chain derives from a study of response to subunit inactivated influenza vaccine. Study-wide points: It was suggested by the authors that few new T cells are recruited by each seasonal influenza vaccination.

The CDR3 spans 15 residues. From germline, CDR1 is SGHRS and CDR2 YFSETQ. V was shortened by 0 bases and J by 5 bases, with 11 bases between the two germline ends. Ten or more counts support this clonotype. The antigen is not known. TCRdb reanalysed the RT-PCR reads using MiXCR and keeps one entry per CDR3 protein. The sample records about 650,000 distinct CDR3 sequences, 15% to 17% being singletons. The TCR originated in a middle-aged man who received an inactivated influenza vaccine. Material: PBMCs from blood, obtained roughly 13 days after vaccination. This chain links TRBV5-1 with TRBJ1-4; D remains ambiguous. The CDR3 DNA follows: TGCGCCAGCAGCTTGGATGACCCACGGAATGAAAAACTGTTTTTT. Translated: CASSLDDPRNEKLFF.